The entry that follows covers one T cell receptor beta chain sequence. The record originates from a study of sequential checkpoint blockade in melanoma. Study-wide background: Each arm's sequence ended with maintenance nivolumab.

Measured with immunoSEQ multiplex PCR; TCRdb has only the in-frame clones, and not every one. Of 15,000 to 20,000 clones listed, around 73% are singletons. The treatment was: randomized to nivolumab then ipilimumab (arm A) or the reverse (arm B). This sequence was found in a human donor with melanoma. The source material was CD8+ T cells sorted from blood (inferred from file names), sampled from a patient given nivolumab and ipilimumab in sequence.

In nucleotides, the CDR3 is TGCGCCAGCAGCCGGCCGACAGGGGAGTCGTCCTACGAGCAGTACTTC. Protein: CASSRPTGESSYEQYF. V gene TRBV4-1 combines with J gene TRBJ2-7, with 8 bases that match TRBD1. Germline assignment: CDR1 MGHRA and CDR2 YSYEKL. V trimming: 4 bases; J trimming: 1 base; junction bases outside the gene matches: 9. CDR3 size: 16 residues.